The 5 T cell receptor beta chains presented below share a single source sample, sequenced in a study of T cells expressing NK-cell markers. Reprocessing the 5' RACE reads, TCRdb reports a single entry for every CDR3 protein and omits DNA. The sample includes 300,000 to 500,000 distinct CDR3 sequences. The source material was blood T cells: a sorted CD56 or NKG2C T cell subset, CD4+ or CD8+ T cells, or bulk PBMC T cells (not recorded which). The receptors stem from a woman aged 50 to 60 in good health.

CDR3 in amino acids: CASSQVGTNPTDTQYF. The gene calls are TRBV3-1 and TRBJ2-3; TCRdb picks TRBD1, but there is no DNA to check that call. The CDR3 is made up of 16 amino acids. CDR1 and CDR2 from the germline V gene are LGHDT and YNNKEL (reference sequence).

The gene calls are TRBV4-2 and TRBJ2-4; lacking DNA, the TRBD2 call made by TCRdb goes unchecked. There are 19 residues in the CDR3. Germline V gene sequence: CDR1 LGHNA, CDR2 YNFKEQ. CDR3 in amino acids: CASSQDAPITGGTKNIQYF.

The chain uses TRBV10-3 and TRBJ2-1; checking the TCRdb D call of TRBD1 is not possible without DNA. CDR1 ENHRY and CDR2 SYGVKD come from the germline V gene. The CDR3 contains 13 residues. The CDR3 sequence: CAIMRDRNNEQFF.

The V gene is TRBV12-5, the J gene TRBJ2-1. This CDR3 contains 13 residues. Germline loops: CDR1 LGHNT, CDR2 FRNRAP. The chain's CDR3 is CASGFSAGNEQFF.

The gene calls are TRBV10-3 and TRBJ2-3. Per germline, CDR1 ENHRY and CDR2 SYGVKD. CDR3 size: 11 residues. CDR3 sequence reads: CAILRADTQYF.